The clone carrying this TCR beta chain appeared a few times. These data come from a study of blood T cell repertoires in COVID-19. At the level of the study: The study drew acute and convalescent COVID-19 samples from the United States, Italy and Spain.

Original handling: Nucleated cell number was recorded as an estimate derived from reference gene primer amplification. Repertoires were generated with immunoSEQ multiplex PCR, while TCRdb's copy carries only in-frame clones and drops some. V and J calls and clone size follow that table, whereas D and trimming were derived from the DNA. This table has approximately 91,000 clones, about 85% appearing once. This CDR3 comprises 21 residues. With 0 bases clipped from V and 6 bases from J, the junction kept 20 bases outside the gene matches. Germline loops: CDR1 ENHRY, CDR2 SYGVKD. The source material was peripheral blood. This sequence joins TRBV10-3 and TRBJ2-3; 11 positions agree with TRBD1. The source of this sequence is a man between 65 and 79 years old with acute or convalescent COVID-19. The CDR3 here is CAISESENGRTGTGGWDTQYF. As DNA, the CDR3 is TGTGCCATCAGTGAGTCGGAAAACGGACGTACCGGGACAGGGGGTTGGGATACGCAGTATTTT.